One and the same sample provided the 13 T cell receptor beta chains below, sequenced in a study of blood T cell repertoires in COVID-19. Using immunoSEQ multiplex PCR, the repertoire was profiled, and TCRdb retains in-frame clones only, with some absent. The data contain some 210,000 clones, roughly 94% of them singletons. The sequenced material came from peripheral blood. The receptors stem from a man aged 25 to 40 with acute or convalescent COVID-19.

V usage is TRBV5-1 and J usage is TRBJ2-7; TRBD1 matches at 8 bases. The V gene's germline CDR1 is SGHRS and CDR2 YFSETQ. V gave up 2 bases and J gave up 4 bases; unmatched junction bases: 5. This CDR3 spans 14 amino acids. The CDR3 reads CASSLGRGPYEQYF. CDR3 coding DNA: TGCGCCAGCAGCTTAGGCAGGGGGCCATACGAGCAGTACTTC.

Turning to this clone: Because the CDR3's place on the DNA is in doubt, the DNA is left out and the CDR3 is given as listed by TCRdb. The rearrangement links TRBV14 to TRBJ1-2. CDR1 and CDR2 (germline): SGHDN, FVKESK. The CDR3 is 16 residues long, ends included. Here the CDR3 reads CASSRTSGRGIYGYTF.

As DNA, the CDR3 is TGTGCCAGCAGCCTCACCGGGACTAGCGGTGAGCAGTTCTTC. As protein: CASSLTGTSGEQFF. This chain links TRBV6-5 with TRBJ2-1; 11 nucleotides line up with TRBD2. This CDR3 is 14 amino acids long. Trimming took 6 bases from V and 9 from J; bases not matched to a gene: 7. From germline, CDR1 is MNHEY and CDR2 SVGAGI.

The CDR3 DNA sequence: TGCGCCAGCAGCTTGTCCCAGGGGGCTTCGGCTTCTCAGTATTTT. Protein product: CASSLSQGASASQYF. The chain combines TRBV5-1 with TRBJ2-3; 8 bases are a match to TRBD1. With 1 base clipped from V and 12 bases from J, the junction kept 13 bases outside the gene matches. The germline CDR1 and CDR2 sequences are SGHRS and YFSETQ. The CDR3 is made up of 15 amino acids.

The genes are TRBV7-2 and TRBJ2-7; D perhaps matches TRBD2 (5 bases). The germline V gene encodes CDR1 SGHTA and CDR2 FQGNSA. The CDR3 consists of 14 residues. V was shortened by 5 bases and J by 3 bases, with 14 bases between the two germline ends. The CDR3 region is CASSHRGVYYEQYF. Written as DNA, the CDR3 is TGTGCCAGCAGCCACCGGGGAGTATACTACGAGCAGTACTTC.

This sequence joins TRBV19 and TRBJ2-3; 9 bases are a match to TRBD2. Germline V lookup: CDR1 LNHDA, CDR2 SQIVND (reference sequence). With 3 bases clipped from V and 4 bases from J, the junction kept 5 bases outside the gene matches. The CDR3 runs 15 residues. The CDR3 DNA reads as TGTGCCAGTAGTATCGCGGGGGGGCCTGCAGATACGCAGTATTTT. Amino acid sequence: CASSIAGGPADTQYF.

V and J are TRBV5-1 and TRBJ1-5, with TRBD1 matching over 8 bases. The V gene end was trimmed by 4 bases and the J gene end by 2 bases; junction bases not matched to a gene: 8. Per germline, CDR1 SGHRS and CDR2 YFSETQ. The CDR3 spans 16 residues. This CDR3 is CASSPTGQEGNQPQHF. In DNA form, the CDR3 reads TGCGCCAGCAGCCCGACGGGACAGGAGGGCAATCAGCCCCAGCATTTT.

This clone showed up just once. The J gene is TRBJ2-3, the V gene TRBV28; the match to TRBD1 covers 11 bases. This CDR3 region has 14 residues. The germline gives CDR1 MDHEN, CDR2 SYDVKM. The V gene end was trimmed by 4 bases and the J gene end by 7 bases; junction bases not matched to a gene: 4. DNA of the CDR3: TGTGCCAGCAGTTCCTCGGACAGGGGGCATACGCAGTATTTT. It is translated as CASSSSDRGHTQYF.

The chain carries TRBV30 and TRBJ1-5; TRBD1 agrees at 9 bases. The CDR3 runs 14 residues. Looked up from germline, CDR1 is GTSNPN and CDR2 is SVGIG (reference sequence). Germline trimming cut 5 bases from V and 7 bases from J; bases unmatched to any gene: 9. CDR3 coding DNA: TGTGCCTGGGACAGGGGGGATGTGGGCCAGCCCCAGCATTTT. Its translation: CAWDRGDVGQPQHF.

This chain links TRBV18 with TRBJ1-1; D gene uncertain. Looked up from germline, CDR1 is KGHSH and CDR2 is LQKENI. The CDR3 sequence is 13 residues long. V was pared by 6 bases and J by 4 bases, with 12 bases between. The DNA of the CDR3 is TGTGCCAGCTCCCTGGCGGGAAGCACTGAAGCTTTCTTT. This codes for CASSLAGSTEAFF.

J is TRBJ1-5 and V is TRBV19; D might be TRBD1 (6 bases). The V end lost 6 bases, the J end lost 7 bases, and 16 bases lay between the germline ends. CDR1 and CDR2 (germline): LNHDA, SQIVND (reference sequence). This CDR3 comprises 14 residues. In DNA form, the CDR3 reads TGTGCCAGTAGCTTTCAGGGGATCGGCCAGCCCCAGCATTTT. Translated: CASSFQGIGQPQHF.

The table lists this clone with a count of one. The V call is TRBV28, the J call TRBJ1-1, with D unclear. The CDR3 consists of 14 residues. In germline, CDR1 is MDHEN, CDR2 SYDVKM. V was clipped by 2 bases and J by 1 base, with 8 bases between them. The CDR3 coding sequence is TGTGCCAGCAGTTTAGGCACAGCGAACACTGAAGCTTTCTTT. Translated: CASSLGTANTEAFF.

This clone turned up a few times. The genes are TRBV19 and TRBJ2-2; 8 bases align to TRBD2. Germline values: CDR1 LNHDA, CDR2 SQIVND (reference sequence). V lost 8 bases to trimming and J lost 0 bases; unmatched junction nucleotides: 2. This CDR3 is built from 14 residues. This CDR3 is CASQAGANTGELFF. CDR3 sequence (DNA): TGTGCCAGTCAAGCGGGAGCGAACACCGGGGAGCTGTTTTTT.